This T cell receptor beta chain was recovered during a study of blood T cell repertoires in COVID-19. Generated by immunoSEQ multiplex PCR, the TCRdb table keeps only in-frame clones and is missing some. Here the sample spans around 250,000 clones, over 80% being singletons. CDR3 length equals 17 residues. Germline V gene sequence: CDR1 SGHAT, CDR2 FQNNGV. V lost 1 base, J lost 5 bases, and 20 bases lay in between. The receptor's source is a human donor in a cohort exposed to, infected with or recovered from COVID-19 (not recorded which). The donor label of this sample is uncertain. Material for sequencing was PBMCs or T cells enriched from blood (not recorded which). This chain links TRBV11-2 with TRBJ2-5; D may be TRBD1 (6 bases). CDR3 nucleotide sequence: TGTGCCAGCAGCTTAGGTCGTGGGCAGGGGTTGAGGGAGACCCAGTACTTC. It encodes CASSLGRGQGLRETQYF.